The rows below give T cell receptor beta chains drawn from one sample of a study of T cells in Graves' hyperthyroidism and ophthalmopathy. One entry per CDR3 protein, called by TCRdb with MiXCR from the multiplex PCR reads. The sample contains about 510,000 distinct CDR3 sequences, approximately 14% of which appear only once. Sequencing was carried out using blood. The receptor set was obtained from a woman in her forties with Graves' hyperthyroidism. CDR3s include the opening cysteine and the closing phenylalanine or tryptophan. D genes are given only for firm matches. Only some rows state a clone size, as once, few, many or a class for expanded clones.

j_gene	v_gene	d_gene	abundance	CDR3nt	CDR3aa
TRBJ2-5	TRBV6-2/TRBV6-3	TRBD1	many	TGTGCCAGCAGAACAGGGGGAGTGGAGACCCAGTACTTC	CASRTGGVETQYF
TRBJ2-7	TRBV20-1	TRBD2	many	TGCAGTGCTAGAGTCGGACTAGCGAGTCGAAACTCCTACGAGCAGTACTTC	CSARVGLASRNSYEQYF
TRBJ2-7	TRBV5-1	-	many	TGCGCCAGCAGCTTGGAAGCACTTTCCTACGAGCAGTACTTC	CASSLEALSYEQYF
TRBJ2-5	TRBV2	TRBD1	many	TGTGCCAGCAGTGAGGGACAGGGGGCCTTGGAGACCCAGTACTTC	CASSEGQGALETQYF
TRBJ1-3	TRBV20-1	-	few	TGCAGTGCTACCGGACGGGACCTTTTCTCTGGAAACACCATATATTTT	CSATGRDLFSGNTIYF
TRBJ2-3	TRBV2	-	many	TGTGCCAGAGGGGGGTATTCCGTGGATACGCAGTATTTT	CARGGYSVDTQYF
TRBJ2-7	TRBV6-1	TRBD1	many	TGTGCCAGCAGCTCCGGGACAGGGCATACCTACGAGCAGTACTTC	CASSSGTGHTYEQYF
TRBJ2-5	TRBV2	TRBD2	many	TGTGCCAGCAGGTTCGAGCGGGAGGGAGAAGAGACCCAGTACTTC	CASRFEREGEETQYF
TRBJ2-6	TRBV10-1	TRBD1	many	TGCGCCAGCAGTGACAGACAGGGGTTGGGGTCTGGGGCCAACGTCCTGACTTTC	CASSDRQGLGSGANVLTF
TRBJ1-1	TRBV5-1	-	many	TGCGCCAGCAGCTTGGACACTATGAACACTGAAGCTTTCTTT	CASSLDTMNTEAFF
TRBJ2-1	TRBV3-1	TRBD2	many	TGTGCCAGCAGCCAAGAGGGGGGCTATAGCGGGAGGGCCGGGTACAATGAGCAGTTCTTC	CASSQEGGYSGRAGYNEQFF
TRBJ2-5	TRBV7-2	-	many	TGTGCCAGCAGATTGGACGAGACCCAGTACTTC	CASRLDETQYF
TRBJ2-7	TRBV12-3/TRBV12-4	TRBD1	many	TGTGCCAGCAGTTTCAAGGACAGGGGAAGGAAGCAGTACTTC	CASSFKDRGRKQYF
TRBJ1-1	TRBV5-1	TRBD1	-	TGCGCCAGCAGCTTGCCCGGGACAGGACCGAACACTGAAGCTTTCTTT	CASSLPGTGPNTEAFF
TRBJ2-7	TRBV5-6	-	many	TGTGCCAGCAGCTTCGGCCCCTACGAGCAGTACTTC	CASSFGPYEQYF
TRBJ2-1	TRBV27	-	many	TGTGCCAGTGTAACGGGACTGGAAACCTACAATGAGCAGTTCTTC	CASVTGLETYNEQFF
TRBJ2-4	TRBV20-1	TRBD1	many	TGCAGTGCTAGAGATACCGGGACACAGGGGTCCAAAAACATTCAGTACTTC	CSARDTGTQGSKNIQYF
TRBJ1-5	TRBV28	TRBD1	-	TGTGCCAGCAGTCCCCAAAGGGGGCATCAGCCCCAGCATTTT	CASSPQRGHQPQHF
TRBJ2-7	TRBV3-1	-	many	TGTGCCAGCAGCCAAGGAACAGATCTCTACGAGCAGTACTTC	CASSQGTDLYEQYF
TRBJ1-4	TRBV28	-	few	TGTGCCAGCAGTGGGGGGAGGGGTGAAAAACTGTTTTTT	CASSGGRGEKLFF
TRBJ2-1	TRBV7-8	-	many	TGTGCCAGCAGCTTGGGTAGTCGGGAGCAGTTCTTC	CASSLGSREQFF
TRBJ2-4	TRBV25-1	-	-	TGTGCCAGCAGTGATTATTTGGACAGCAAAAACATTCAGTACTTC	CASSDYLDSKNIQYF
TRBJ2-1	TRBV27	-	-	TGTGCCACCCCGACCCGCGAGCAGTTCTTC	CATPTREQFF
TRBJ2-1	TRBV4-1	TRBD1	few	TGCGCCAGCAGCCAAGGCCTGGGACAGGGTTACAATGAGCAGTTCTTC	CASSQGLGQGYNEQFF
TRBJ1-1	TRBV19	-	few	TGTGCCAGCACTAAATTAGGGGCACGGACCACTGAAGCTTTCTTT	CASTKLGARTTEAFF
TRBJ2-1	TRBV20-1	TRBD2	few	TGCAGTGCTAGAGTACCCGGGAGGCTATCCTACAATGAGCAGTTCTTC	CSARVPGRLSYNEQFF
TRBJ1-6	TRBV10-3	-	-	TGTGCCATCAGTGAGTCCCTGTTACCCCTCCACTTT	CAISESLLPLHF
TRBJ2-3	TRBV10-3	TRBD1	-	TGTGCCATCAGCCCGGGACAGGGACAGGCAGATACGCAGTATTTT	CAISPGQGQADTQYF
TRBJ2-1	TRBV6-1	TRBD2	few	TGTGCCAGCAGTAATAGCGGGAGTGCCTACAATGAGCAGTTCTTC	CASSNSGSAYNEQFF
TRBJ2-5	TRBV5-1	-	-	TGCGCCAGCAGCTTGGGGGGGGATGGAGGTACGACCCAGTGCTTC	CASSLGGDGGTTQCF
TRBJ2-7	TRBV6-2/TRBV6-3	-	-	TGTGCCAGCAGCCAGAACTGGCCCTACGAGCAGTACTTC	CASSQNWPYEQYF
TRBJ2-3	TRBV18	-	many	TGTGCCAGCTCACCTTGGCGGGATGGCACAGATACGCAGTATTTT	CASSPWRDGTDTQYF
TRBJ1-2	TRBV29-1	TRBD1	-	TGCAGCTTTCTAGGGGGCGGTGGTCTTGGCTACACCTTC	CSFLGGGGLGYTF
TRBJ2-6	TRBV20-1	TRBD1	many	TGCAGTGCTCAGACAGGGGGATGGTCTGGGGCCAACGTCCTGACTTTC	CSAQTGGWSGANVLTF
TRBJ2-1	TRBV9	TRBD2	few	TGTGCCAGCAGCCTAGGACTAGGAACCCACAATGAGCAGTTCTTC	CASSLGLGTHNEQFF
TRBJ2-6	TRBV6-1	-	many	TGTGCCAGCAGTATGAACTCAGGGCGGCAGGCCGGGGCCAACGTCCTGACTTTC	CASSMNSGRQAGANVLTF
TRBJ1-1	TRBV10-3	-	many	TGTGCCATCAGTGAGACGGACAACACTGAAGCTTTCTTT	CAISETDNTEAFF
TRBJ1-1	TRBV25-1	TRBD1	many	TGTGCCAGCAGTGGGAGACAGGGGGGCACTGAAGCTTTCTTT	CASSGRQGGTEAFF
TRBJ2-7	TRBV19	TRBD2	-	TGTGCCAGTAGTCCTCCTGGGACTAGCGGTAGCTACGAGCAGTACTTC	CASSPPGTSGSYEQYF
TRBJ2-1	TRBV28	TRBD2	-	TGTGCCAGCAGTCTCCACAGACTAGCGGGAGGCCTTCCGACAATGAAGCAGTTCTTC	CASSLHRLAGGLPTMKQFF
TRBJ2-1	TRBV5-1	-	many	TGCGCCAGCAGCTTGTCCGGGACCCCTTCCTCTGATGAGCAGTTCTTC	CASSLSGTPSSDEQFF
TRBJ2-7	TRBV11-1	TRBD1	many	TGTGCCAGCAGCTTAAGTTGGGACAGAGCTTACGAGCAGTACTTC	CASSLSWDRAYEQYF
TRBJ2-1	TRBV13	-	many	TGTGCCAGCAGCTCCCGGGACACCAGGGGCAATGAGCAGTTCTTC	CASSSRDTRGNEQFF
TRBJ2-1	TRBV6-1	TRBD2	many	TGTGCCAGCAACTTACTAGCGGGAGGGTCCTACAATGAGCAGTTCTTC	CASNLLAGGSYNEQFF
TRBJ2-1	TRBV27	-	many	TGTGCCAGCAGTCCGCCGGAGGGGTACAATGAGCAGTTCTTC	CASSPPEGYNEQFF
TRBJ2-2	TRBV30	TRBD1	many	TGTGCCTGGAGGTCCGGGACAGATACCGGGGAGCTGTTTTTT	CAWRSGTDTGELFF
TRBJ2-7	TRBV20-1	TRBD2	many	TGCAGTGCCGGCAGGGAGGGTGGGGCCTACGAGCAGTACTTC	CSAGREGGAYEQYF
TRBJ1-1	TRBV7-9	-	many	TGTGCCAGCAGCTTAGAGGGGACGGATACTTTTAGTGGCACTGAAGCTTTCTTT	CASSLEGTDTFSGTEAFF
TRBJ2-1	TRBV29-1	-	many	TGCAGCGTTGAATGGGGGAATGAGCAGTTCTTC	CSVEWGNEQFF